Following are 4 T cell receptor beta chains from one sample sequenced in a study of CD8+ T cells in alopecia areata (dated by TCRdb to the late 2010s). The library was built by means of the immunoSEQ multiplex PCR assay. RNA was extracted from all samples and reverse transcribed into cDNA, which served as template for TCR sequencing. Not all clones reach the TCRdb copy of this immuneACCESS table, which keeps in-frame sequences only. Checked studies attribute under half of the gap to unresolved V genes and leave the rest unexplained. This sample lists 100,000 to 120,000 clones; roughly 50% were detected once. The ten largest account for around 3.4% of the sample. What the time point label conveys for this sample: 24 weeks on oral tofacitinib. The treatment or condition label on this specimen signifies: oral pan-JAK inhibitor, 5-10 mg twice daily. Sequencing used CD4+ T cells sorted from blood, obtained at week 24, from a patient treated with tofacitinib. These TCRs come from a human donor with alopecia areata.

The chain uses TRBV5-1 and TRBJ1-1, with D perhaps matching TRBD1 (5 bases). This CDR3 is built from 13 residues. Trimming took off 3 bases at V and 7 bases at J, with 13 bases between the two ends. Looked up from germline, CDR1 is SGHRS and CDR2 is YFSETQ. CDR3: CASSSGQGIEAFF. CDR3 in DNA: TGCGCCAGCAGCTCCGGGCAGGGCATTGAAGCTTTCTTT.

A few counts support this clone. The V and J genes are TRBV7-2 and TRBJ2-5; TRBD1 agrees at 8 bases. Germline values: CDR1 SGHTA, CDR2 FQGNSA. V was clipped by 0 bases and J by 4 bases; unmatched bases: 4. CDR3 size: 15 residues. This chain's CDR3 is CASSLATGAVETQYF. The CDR3, as DNA: TGTGCCAGCAGCTTAGCGACAGGGGCTGTAGAGACCCAGTACTTC.

This clone came up once. V usage is TRBV2 and J usage is TRBJ2-7; 9 bases are shared with TRBD1. Germline V CDR1 and CDR2: SNHLY, FYNNEI. The CDR3 is 15 residues long. V lost 7 bases, J lost 1 base, and 8 bases stayed unmatched. CDR3 in DNA: TGTGCCAGCACCCTAGACAGGGGGATGTCCTACGAGCAGTACTTC. Residues: CASTLDRGMSYEQYF.

V and J are TRBV27 and TRBJ2-6; the D gene is possibly TRBD1 (5 bases). CDR3 size: 15 residues. In germline, CDR1 is MNHEY, CDR2 SMNVEV (reference sequence). The V and J ends lost 5 bases and 5 bases respectively, with 13 bases between them. The CDR3: CASSPGQGWANVLTF. The CDR3 coding sequence is TGTGCCAGCAGTCCCGGGCAGGGCTGGGCCAACGTCCTGACTTTC.